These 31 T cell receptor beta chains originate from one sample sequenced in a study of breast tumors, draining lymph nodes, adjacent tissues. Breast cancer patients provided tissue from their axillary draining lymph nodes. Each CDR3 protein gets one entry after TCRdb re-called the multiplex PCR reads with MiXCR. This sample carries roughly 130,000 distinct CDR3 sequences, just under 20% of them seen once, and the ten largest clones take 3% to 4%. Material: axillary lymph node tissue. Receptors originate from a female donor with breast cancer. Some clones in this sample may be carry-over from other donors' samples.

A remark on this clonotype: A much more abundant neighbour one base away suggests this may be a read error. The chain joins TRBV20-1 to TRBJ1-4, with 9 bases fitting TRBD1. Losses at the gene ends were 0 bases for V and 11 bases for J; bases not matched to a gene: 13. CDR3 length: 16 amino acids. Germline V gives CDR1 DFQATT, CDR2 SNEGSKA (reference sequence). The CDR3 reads CSARDGGQGVREKLFF. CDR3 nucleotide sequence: TGCAGTGCTAGAGATGGGGGACAGGGCGTTCGGGAGAAACTGTTTTTT.

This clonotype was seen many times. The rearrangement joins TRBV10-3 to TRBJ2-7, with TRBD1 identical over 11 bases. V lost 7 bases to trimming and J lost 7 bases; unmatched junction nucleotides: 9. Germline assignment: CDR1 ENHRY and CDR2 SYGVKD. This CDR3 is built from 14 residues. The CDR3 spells CAINPGQGAGEQYF. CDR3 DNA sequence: TGTGCCATCAATCCAGGACAGGGGGCGGGTGAGCAGTACTTC.

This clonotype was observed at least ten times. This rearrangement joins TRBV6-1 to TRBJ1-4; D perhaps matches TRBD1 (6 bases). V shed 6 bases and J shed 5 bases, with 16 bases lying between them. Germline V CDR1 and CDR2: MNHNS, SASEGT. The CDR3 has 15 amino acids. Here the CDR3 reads CASRGAQGQNEKLFF. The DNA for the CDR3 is TGTGCCAGCAGAGGCGCCCAGGGGCAGAATGAAAAACTGTTTTTT.

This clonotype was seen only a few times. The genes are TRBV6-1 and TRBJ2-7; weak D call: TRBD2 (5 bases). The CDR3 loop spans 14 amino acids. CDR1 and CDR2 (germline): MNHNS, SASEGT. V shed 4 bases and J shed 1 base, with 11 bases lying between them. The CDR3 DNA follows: TGTGCCAGCAGTGCGGGGATTTTTTCCTACGAGCAGTACTTC. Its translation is CASSAGIFSYEQYF.

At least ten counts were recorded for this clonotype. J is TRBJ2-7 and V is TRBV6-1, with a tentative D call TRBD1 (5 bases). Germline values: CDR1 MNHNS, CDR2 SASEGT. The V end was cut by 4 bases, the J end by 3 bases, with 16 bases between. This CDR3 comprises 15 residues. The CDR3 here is CASSVVGQPSYEQYF. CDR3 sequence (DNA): TGTGCCAGCAGTGTGGTGGGGCAGCCGAGCTACGAGCAGTACTTC.

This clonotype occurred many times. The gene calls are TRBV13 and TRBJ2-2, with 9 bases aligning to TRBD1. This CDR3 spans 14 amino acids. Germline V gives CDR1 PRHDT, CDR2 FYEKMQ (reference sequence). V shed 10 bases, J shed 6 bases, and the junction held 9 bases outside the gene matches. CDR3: CATPHGQGSGELFF. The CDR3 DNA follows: TGTGCCACACCTCACGGACAGGGGTCCGGGGAGCTGTTTTTT. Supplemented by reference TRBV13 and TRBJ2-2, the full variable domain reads AAGVIQSPRHLIKEKRETATLKCYPIPRHDTVYWYQQGPGQDPQFLISFYEKMQSDKGSIPDRFSAQQFSDYHSELNMSSLELGDSALYFCATPHGQGSGELFFGEGSRLTVL.

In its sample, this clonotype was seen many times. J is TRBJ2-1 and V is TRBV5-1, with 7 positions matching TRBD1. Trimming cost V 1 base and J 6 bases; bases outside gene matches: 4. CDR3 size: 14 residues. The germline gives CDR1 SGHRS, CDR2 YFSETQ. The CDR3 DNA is TGCGCCAGCAGCTTGATTACAGGGGTCAATGAGCAGTTCTTC. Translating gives CASSLITGVNEQFF.

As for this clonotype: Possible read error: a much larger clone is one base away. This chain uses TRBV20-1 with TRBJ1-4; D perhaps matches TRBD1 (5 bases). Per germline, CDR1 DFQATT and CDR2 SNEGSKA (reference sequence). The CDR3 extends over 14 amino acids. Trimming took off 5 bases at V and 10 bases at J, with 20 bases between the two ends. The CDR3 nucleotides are TGCAGTGCTCCCCGGGGGGGGGTTGGGGGAAAACTGTTTTTT. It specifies CSAPRGGVGGKLFF.

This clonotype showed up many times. For the CDR3, the DNA is TGTGCCAGCAGTTACTTCGGGAACAGCGGCACCGAGCAGTACTTC. Its protein product is CASSYFGNSGTEQYF. The chain uses TRBV6-6 and TRBJ2-7, with D perhaps TRBD2 (5 bases). Germline CDR1 MNHNY, CDR2 SVGAGI (reference sequence). V was cut by 1 base and J by 6 bases, with 16 bases left in between. This CDR3 has 15 residues.

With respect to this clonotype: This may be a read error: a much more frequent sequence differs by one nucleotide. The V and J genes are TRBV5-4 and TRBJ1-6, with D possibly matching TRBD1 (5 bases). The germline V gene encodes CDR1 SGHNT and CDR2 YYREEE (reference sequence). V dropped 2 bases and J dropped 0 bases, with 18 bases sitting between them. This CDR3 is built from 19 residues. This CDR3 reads CASSFGPGGLSSYNSPLHF. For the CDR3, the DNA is TGTGCCAGCAGCTTTGGCCCGGGGGGACTAAGCTCCTATAATTCACCCCTCCACTTT.

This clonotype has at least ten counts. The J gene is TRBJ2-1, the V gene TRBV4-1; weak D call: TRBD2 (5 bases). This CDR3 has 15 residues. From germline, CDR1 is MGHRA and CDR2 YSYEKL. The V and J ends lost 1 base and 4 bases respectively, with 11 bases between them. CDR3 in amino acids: CASSQVSRGYNEQFF. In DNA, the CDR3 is TGCGCCAGCAGCCAAGTATCTCGGGGATACAATGAGCAGTTCTTC.

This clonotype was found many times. The CDR3 nucleotides read TGTGCCAGCAGCTTAAGCGGGACCTACGAGCAGTACTTC. Protein: CASSLSGTYEQYF. The genes are TRBV11-2 and TRBJ2-7, with 7 bases lining up with TRBD2. After removal of 2 bases from V and 2 bases from J, the junction contained 0 bases not matched to a gene. Germline CDR1 SGHAT, CDR2 FQNNGV. The CDR3 is 13 residues long.

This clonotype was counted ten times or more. Here the CDR3 reads CASSRPTISTGSSYEQYF. The CDR3 DNA sequence: TGCGCCAGCAGCCGACCAACCATATCAACAGGGTCATCCTACGAGCAGTACTTC. The gene calls are TRBV4-1 and TRBJ2-7; tentatively, D is TRBD1 (6 bases). Germline CDR1 is MGHRA and CDR2 is YSYEKL. The CDR3 sequence is 18 residues long. V was trimmed by 4 bases and J by 1 base, leaving 23 bases between them.

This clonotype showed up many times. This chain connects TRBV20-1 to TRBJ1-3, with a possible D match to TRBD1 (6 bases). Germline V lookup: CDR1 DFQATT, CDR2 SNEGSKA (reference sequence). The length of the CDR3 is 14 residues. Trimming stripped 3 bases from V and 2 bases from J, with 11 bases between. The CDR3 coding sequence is TGCAGTGCTAGGGTGGAGGGGGCTGGAAACACCATATATTTT. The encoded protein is CSARVEGAGNTIYF.

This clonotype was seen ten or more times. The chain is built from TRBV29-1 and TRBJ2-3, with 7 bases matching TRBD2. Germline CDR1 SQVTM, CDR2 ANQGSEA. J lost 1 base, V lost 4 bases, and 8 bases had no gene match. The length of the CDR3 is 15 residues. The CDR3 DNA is TGCAGCGTTGGAAGGCGGGAGAGGGGCACAGATACGCAGTATTTT. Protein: CSVGRRERGTDTQYF.

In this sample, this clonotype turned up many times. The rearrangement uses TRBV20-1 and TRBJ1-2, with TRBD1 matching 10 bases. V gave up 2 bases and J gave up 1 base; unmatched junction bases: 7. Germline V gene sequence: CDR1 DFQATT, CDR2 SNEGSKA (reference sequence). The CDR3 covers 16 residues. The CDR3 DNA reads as TGCAGTGCTAGACGACAGGGGGCTGTGGGTAACTATGGCTACACCTTC. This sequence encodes CSARRQGAVGNYGYTF.

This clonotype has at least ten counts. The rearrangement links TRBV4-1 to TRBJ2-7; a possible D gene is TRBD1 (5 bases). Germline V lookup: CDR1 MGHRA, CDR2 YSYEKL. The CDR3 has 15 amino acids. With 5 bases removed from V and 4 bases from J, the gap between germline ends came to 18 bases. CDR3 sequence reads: CASSTRWQGDYEQYF. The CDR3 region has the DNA TGCGCCAGCAGCACGCGTTGGCAGGGTGATTACGAGCAGTACTTC.

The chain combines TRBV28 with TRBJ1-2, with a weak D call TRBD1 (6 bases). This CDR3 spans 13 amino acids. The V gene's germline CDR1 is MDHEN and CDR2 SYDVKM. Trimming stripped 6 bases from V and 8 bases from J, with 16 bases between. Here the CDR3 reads CASSGTHRGGYTF. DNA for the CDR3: TGTGCCAGCAGCGGGACACACAGAGGGGGCTACACCTTC.

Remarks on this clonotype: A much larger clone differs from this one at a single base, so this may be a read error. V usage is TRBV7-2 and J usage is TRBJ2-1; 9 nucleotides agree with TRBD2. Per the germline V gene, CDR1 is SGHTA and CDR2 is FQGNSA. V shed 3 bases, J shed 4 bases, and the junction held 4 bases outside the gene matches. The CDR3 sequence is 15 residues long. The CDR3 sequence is CASSLNTSGYNEQFF. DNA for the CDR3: TGTGCCAGCAGCTTGAACACTAGCGGGTACAATGAGCAGTTCTTC.

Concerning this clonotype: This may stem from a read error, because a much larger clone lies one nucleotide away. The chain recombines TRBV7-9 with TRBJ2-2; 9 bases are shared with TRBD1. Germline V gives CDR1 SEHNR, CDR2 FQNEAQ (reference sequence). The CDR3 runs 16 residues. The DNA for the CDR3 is TGTGCCGGCAGCCTTACAGGGGGCGCGAACACCGGGGAGCTGTTTTTT. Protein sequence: CAGSLTGGANTGELFF. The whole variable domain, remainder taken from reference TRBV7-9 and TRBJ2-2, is DTGVSQNPRHKITKRGQNVTFRCDPISEHNRLYWYRQTLGQGPEFLTYFQNEAQLEKSRLLSDRFSAERPKGSFSTLEIQRTEQGDSAMYLCAGSLTGGANTGELFFGEGSRLTVL.

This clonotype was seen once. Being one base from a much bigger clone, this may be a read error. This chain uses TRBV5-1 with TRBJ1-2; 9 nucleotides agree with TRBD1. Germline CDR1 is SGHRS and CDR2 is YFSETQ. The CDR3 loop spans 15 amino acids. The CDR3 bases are TGCGCCAGCGGCTTGGATGCGGGACAGGGTTTTAGCTACACCTTC. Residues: CASGLDAGQGFSYTF. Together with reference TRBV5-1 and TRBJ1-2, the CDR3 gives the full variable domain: KAGVTQTPRYLIKTRGQQVTLSCSPISGHRSVSWYQQTPGQGLQFLFEYFSETQRNKGNFPGRFSGRQFSNSRSEMNVSTLELGDSALYLCASGLDAGQGFSYTFGSGTRLTVV.

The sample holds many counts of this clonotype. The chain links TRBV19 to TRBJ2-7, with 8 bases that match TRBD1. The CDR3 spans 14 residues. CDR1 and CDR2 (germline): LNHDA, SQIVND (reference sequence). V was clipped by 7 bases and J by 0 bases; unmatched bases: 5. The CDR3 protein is CASKPQGASYEQYF. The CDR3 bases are TGTGCCAGTAAGCCTCAGGGGGCCTCCTACGAGCAGTACTTC.

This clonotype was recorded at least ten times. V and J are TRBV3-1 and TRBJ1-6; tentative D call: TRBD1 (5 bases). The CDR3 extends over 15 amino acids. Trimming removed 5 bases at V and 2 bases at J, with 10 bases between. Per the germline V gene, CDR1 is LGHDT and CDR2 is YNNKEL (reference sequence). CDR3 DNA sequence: TGTGCCAGCAGCAAAACAGGAGCCTATAATTCACCCCTCCACTTT. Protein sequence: CASSKTGAYNSPLHF.

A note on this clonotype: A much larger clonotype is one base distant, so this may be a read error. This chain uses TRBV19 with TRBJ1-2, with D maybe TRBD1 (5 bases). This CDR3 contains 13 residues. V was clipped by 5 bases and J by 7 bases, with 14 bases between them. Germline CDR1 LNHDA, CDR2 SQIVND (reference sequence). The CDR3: CASSPRGMSGYTF. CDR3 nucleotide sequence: TGTGCCAGTAGTCCACGGGGGATGAGTGGCTACACCTTC.

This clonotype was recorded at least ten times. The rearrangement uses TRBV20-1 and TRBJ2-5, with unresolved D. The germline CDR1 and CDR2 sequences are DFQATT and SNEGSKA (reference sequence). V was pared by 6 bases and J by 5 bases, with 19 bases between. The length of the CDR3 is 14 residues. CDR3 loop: CSAISLATMETQYF. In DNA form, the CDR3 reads TGCAGTGCCATTTCGCTGGCGACGATGGAGACCCAGTACTTC.

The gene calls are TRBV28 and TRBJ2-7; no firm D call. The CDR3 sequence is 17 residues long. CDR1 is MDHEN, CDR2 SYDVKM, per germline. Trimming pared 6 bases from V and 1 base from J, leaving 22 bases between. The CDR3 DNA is TGTGCCAGCAGGACCCCTACCCTGGTCAGAGGTTCCTACGAGCAGTACTTC. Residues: CASRTPTLVRGSYEQYF.

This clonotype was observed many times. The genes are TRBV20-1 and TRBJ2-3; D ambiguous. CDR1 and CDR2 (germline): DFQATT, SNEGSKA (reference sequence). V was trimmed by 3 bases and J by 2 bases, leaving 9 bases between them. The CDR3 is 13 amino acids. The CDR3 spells CSASSGPTDTQYF. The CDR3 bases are TGCAGTGCTAGTTCCGGGCCCACAGATACGCAGTATTTT.

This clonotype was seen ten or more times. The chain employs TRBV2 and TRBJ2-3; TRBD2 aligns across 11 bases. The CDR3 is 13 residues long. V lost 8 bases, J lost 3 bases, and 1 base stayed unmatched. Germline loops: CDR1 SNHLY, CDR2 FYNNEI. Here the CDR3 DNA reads TGTGCCAGCGGACTAGCGGGTACAGATACGCAGTATTTT. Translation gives CASGLAGTDTQYF.

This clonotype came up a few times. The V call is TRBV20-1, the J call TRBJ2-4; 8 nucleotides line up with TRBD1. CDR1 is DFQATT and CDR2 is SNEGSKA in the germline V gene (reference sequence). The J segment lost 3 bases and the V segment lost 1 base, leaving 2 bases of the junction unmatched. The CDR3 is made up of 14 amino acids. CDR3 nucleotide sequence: TGCAGTGCTAGAGCGACAGGGGACAAAAACATTCAGTACTTC. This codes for CSARATGDKNIQYF.

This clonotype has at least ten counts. In DNA, the CDR3 is TGTGCCAGCAGCTTTACAGATGCCTACGAGCAGTACTTC. As protein: CASSFTDAYEQYF. V gene TRBV7-9 combines with J gene TRBJ2-7; D gene unclear. The CDR3 is made up of 13 amino acids. Germline CDR1 and CDR2: SEHNR and FQNEAQ (reference sequence). Trimming took off 3 bases at V and 2 bases at J, with 8 bases between the two ends.

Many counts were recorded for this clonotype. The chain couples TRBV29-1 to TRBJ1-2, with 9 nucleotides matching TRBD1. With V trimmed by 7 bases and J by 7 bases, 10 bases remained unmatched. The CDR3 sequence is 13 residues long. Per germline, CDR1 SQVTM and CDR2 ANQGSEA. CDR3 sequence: CSGWGQGAGGYTF. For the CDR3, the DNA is TGCAGCGGGTGGGGACAGGGAGCAGGTGGCTACACCTTC.